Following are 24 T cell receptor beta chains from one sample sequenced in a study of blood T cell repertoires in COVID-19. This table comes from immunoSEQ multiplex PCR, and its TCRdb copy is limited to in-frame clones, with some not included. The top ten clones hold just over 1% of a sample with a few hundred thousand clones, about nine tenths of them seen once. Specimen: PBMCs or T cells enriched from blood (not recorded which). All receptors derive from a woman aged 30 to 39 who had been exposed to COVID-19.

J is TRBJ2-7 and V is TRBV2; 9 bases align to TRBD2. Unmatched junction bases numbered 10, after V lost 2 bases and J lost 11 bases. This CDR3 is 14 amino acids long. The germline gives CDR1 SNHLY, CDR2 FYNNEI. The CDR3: CASSEFPYSGSKYF. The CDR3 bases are TGTGCCAGCAGTGAATTCCCCTATAGCGGGAGTAAGTACTTC.

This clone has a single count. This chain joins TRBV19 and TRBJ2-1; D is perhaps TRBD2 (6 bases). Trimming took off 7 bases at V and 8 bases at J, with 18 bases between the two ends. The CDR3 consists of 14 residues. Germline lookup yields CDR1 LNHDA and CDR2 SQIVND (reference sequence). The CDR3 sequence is CASTSGWRGDEQFF. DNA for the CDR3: TGTGCCAGTACGTCAGGGTGGAGGGGAGATGAGCAGTTCTTC.

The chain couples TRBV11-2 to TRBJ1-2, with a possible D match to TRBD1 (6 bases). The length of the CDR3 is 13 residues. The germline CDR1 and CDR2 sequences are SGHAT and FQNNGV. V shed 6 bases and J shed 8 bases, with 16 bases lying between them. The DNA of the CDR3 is TGTGCCAGCAGTCAAAACAGGGAGGGAGGCTACACCTTC. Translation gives CASSQNREGGYTF.

The CDR3 region is CASSGDSGMEETQYF. The CDR3 DNA follows: TGTGCCAGCAGCGGGGATAGCGGGATGGAGGAGACCCAGTACTTC. The J gene is TRBJ2-5, the V gene TRBV7-9, with 8 bases matching TRBD2. Germline CDR1 reads SEHNR; CDR2 reads FQNEAQ (reference sequence). The CDR3 totals 15 residues. V shed 5 bases and J 5 bases; nucleotides not matched to a gene: 10.

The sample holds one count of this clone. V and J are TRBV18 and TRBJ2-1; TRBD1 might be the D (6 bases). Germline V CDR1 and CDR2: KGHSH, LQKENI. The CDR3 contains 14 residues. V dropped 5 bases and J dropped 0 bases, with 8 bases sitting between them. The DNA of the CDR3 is TGTGCCAGCTCAAGGACAGACTCCTACAATGAGCAGTTCTTC. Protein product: CASSRTDSYNEQFF.

The CDR3 spells CASSFGFGEGGNQPQHF. CDR3 sequence (DNA): TGTGCCAGCAGCTTCGGCTTCGGGGAGGGAGGCAATCAGCCCCAGCATTTT. The chain links TRBV5-8 to TRBJ1-5; D unresolved. With 2 bases removed from V and 2 bases from J, the gap between germline ends came to 17 bases. Germline V gene data show CDR1 as SGHTS and CDR2 as YDEGEE. CDR3 length: 17 amino acids.

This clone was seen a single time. The CDR3 sequence: CASSLGRGQTLRNTIYF. The CDR3 DNA follows: TGTGCCAGCAGCTTAGGGCGGGGGCAAACTCTTCGAAACACCATATATTTT. The chain is built from TRBV11-3 and TRBJ1-3, with D maybe TRBD1 (6 bases). The germline V gene has CDR1 SGHNT and CDR2 YENEEA. There are 17 residues in the CDR3. V was clipped by 1 base and J by 5 bases, with 18 bases between them.

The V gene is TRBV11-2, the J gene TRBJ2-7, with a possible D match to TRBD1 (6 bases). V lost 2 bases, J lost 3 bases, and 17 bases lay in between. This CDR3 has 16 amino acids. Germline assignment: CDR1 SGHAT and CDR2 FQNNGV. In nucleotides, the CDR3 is TGTGCCAGCAGCTTACTTAGAGGGGCGGACAGCTACGAGCAGTACTTC. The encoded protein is CASSLLRGADSYEQYF.

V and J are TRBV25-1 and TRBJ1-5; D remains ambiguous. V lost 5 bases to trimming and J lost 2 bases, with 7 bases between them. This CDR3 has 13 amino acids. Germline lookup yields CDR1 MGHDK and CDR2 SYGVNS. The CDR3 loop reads CASSLFGNQPQHF. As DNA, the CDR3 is TGTGCCAGCAGTCTATTTGGCAATCAGCCCCAGCATTTT.

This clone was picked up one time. CDR3 protein: CASSQGQTTGTDTQYF. CDR3 DNA: TGTGCCAGCAGCCAGGGACAGACGACTGGCACAGATACGCAGTATTTT. The rearrangement links TRBV14 to TRBJ2-3; TRBD1 aligns across 7 bases. This CDR3 has 16 residues. CDR1 SGHDN and CDR2 FVKESK come from the germline V gene. V dropped 3 bases and J dropped 1; count of bases not matched to a gene: 7.

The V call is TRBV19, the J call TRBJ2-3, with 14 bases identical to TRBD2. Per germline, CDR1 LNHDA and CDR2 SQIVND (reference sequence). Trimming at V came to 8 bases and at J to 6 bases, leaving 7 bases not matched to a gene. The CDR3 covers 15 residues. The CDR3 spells CASGGLAGVADTQYF. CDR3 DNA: TGTGCCAGTGGGGGACTAGCGGGAGTGGCGGATACGCAGTATTTT.

CDR3 nucleotides: TGTGCCAGCAGACAACAGGGTGCCAGAAGCTACGAGCAGTACTTC. Translating gives CASRQQGARSYEQYF. The genes are TRBV6-5 and TRBJ2-7; the D gene is possibly TRBD1 (6 bases). CDR1 and CDR2 (germline): MNHEY, SVGAGI. This CDR3 region has 15 residues. V lost 6 bases to trimming and J lost 3 bases, with 18 bases between them.

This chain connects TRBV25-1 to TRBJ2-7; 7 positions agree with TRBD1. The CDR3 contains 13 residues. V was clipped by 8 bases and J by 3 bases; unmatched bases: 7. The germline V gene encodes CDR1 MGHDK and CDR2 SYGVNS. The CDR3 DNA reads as TGTGCCAGCCGAAGACAGGGATTCTACGAGCAGTACTTC. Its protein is CASRRQGFYEQYF.

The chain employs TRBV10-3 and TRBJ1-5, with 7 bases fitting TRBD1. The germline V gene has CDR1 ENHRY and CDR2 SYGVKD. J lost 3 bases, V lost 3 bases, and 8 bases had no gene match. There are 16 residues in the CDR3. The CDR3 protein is CAISDRPGQNNQPQHF. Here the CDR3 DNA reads TGTGCCATCAGTGACAGACCGGGACAGAACAATCAGCCCCAGCATTTT.

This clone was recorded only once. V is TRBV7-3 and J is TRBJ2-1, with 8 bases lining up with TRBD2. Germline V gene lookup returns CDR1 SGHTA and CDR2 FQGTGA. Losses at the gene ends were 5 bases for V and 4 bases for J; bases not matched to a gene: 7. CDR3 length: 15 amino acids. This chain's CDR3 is CASSAFAGGYNEQFF. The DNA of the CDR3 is TGTGCCAGCAGCGCCTTTGCGGGAGGTTACAATGAGCAGTTCTTC.

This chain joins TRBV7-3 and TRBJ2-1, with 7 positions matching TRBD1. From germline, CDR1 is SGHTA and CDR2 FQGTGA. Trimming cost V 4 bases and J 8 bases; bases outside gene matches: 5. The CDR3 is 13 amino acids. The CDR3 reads CASSSYRGDEQFF. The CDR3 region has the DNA TGTGCCAGCAGCTCCTACAGGGGCGATGAGCAGTTCTTC. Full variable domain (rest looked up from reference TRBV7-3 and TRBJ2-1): GAGVSQTPSNKVTEKGKYVELRCDPISGHTALYWYRQSLGQGPEFLIYFQGTGAADDSGLPNDRFFAVRPEGSVSTLKIQRTERGDSAVYLCASSSYRGDEQFFGPGTRLTVL.

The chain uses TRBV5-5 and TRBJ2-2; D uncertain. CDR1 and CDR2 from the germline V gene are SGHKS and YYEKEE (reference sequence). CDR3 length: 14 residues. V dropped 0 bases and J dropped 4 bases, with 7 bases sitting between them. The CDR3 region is CASSLGHATGELFF. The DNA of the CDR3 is TGTGCCAGCAGCTTGGGGCACGCCACCGGGGAGCTGTTTTTT. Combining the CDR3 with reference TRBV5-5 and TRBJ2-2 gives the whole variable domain DAGVTQSPTHLIKTRGQQVTLRCSPISGHKSVSWYQQVLGQGPQFIFQYYEKEERGRGNFPDRFSARQFPNYSSELNVNALLLGDSALYLCASSLGHATGELFFGEGSRLTVL.

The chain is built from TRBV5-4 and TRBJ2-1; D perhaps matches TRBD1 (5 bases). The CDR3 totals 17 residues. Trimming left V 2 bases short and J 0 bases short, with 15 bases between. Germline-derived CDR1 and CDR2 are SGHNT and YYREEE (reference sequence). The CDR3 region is CASSFGTGLRSYNEQFF. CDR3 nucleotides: TGTGCCAGCAGCTTCGGTACAGGTCTCCGCTCCTACAATGAGCAGTTCTTC.

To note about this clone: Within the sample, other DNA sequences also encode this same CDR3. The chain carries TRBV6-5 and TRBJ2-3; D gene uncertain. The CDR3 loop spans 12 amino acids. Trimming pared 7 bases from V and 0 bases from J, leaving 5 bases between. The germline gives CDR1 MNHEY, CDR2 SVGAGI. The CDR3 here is CASTVSTDTQYF. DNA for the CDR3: TGTGCCAGCACAGTGAGCACAGATACGCAGTATTTT.

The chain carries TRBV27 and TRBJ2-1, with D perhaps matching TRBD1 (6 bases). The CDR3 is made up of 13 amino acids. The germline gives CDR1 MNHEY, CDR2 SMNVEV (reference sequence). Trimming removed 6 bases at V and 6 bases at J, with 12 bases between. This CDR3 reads CASSTSGVNEQFF. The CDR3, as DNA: TGTGCCAGCAGCACCTCAGGGGTCAATGAGCAGTTCTTC.

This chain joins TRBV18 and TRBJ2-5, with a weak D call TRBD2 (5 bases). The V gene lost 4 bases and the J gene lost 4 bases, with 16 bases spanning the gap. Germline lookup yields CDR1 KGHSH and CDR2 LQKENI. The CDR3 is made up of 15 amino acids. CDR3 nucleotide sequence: TGTGCCAGCTCACGTAGGGAGACGAGAAGAGAGACCCAGTACTTC. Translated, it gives CASSRRETRRETQYF.

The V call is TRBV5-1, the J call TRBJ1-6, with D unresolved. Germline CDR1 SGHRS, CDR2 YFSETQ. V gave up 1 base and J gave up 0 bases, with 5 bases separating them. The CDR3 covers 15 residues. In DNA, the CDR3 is TGCGCCAGCAGCTTGTTTAGCTCCTATAATTCACCCCTCCACTTT. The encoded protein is CASSLFSSYNSPLHF. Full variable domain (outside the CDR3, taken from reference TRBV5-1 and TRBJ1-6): KAGVTQTPRYLIKTRGQQVTLSCSPISGHRSVSWYQQTPGQGLQFLFEYFSETQRNKGNFPGRFSGRQFSNSRSEMNVSTLELGDSALYLCASSLFSSYNSPLHFGNGTRLTVT.

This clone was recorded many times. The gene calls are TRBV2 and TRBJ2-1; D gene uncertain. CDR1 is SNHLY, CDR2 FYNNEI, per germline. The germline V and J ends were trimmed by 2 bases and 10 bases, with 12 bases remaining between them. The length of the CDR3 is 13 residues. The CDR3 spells CASSESYDGEQFF. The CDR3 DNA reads TGTGCCAGCAGTGAATCTTACGACGGGGAGCAGTTCTTC.

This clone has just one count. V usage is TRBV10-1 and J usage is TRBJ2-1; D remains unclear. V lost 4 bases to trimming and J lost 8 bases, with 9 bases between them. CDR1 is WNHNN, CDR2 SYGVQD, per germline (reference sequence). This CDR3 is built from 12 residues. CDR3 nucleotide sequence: TGCGCCAGCAGTGGATATACTTATGAGCAGTTCTTC. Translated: CASSGYTYEQFF.